One and the same sample provided the 14 T cell receptor beta chains below, sequenced in a study of blood T cell repertoires in COVID-19. The repertoire was sequenced with immunoSEQ multiplex PCR; TCRdb's copy has only in-frame clones and lacks some. The sample carries about 73,000 clones, 70% to 80% recorded once. What was sequenced was peripheral blood. The origin of the receptors is a man aged 65-85 years with COVID-19, enrolled during active disease.

CDR3 bases: TGCGCCAGCAGCCCGGCACGACTAGCGGGAGGGCCATTCTTACTTACAGATACGCAGTATTTT. Its translation is CASSPARLAGGPFLLTDTQYF. The chain links TRBV4-3 to TRBJ2-3, with 14 bases fitting TRBD2. Germline lookup yields CDR1 LGHNA and CDR2 YSLEER. V was pared by 4 bases and J by 3 bases, with 18 bases of the junction left unmatched. The CDR3 is 21 residues long.

This rearrangement joins TRBV20-1 to TRBJ1-1; 8 bases map to TRBD1. The CDR3 covers 12 residues. The V and J ends lost 3 bases and 4 bases, in that order; junction bases with no gene match: 1. Germline CDR1 DFQATT, CDR2 SNEGSKA (reference sequence). As DNA, the CDR3 is TGCAGTGCTAGTACAGGGGGCACTGAAGCTTTCTTT. This gives the protein CSASTGGTEAFF.

The chain uses TRBV9 and TRBJ1-1; TRBD1 matches at 7 bases. V lost 3 bases, J lost 4 bases, and 6 bases stayed unmatched. This CDR3 comprises 14 residues. The germline CDR1 and CDR2 sequences are SGDLS and YYNGEE. The CDR3 DNA reads TGTGCCAGCAGCGAGTCGCAGGGGGGCACTGAAGCTTTCTTT. This translates into CASSESQGGTEAFF.

The V call is TRBV4-3, the J call TRBJ1-5, with D unclear. CDR1 and CDR2 (germline): LGHNA, YSLEER. Trimming stripped 6 bases from V and 1 base from J, with 10 bases between. The CDR3 contains 14 residues. The CDR3 spells CASSRTRSNQPQHF. CDR3 bases: TGCGCCAGCAGTCGCACTAGGAGCAATCAGCCCCAGCATTTT.

The J gene is TRBJ2-7, the V gene TRBV11-3; a possible D gene is TRBD2 (7 bases). V shed 2 bases and J shed 3 bases, with 11 bases lying between them. The CDR3 has 14 residues. From germline, CDR1 is SGHNT and CDR2 YENEEA. CDR3 residues: CASSLRGGNYEQYF. In DNA, the CDR3 is TGTGCCAGCAGCTTAAGGGGGGGTAACTACGAGCAGTACTTC.

The chain has TRBV29-1 and TRBJ2-7; 12 nucleotides agree with TRBD1. The CDR3 is 15 residues long. J gave up 7 bases and V 6 bases, and 13 bases lay outside the gene matches. Germline lookup yields CDR1 SQVTM and CDR2 ANQGSEA. The CDR3 DNA is TGCAGCGTCTACCCCGGGACAGGGGGCATGGCTGAGCAGTACTTC. As protein: CSVYPGTGGMAEQYF.

Only one count was recorded for this clone. V gene TRBV3-1 (or the pseudogene TRBV3-2) combines with J gene TRBJ2-2; no clear D. The CDR3 is made up of 14 amino acids. Trimming left V 1 base short and J 7 bases short, with 10 bases between. Germline lookup yields CDR1 LGHDT and CDR2 YNNKEL (reference sequence). The chain's CDR3 is CASSQVGESGELFF. The CDR3 region has the DNA TGTGCCAGCAGCCAAGTGGGCGAGAGCGGGGAGCTGTTTTTT.

The chain couples TRBV6-4 to TRBJ1-2, with a possible D match to TRBD1 (5 bases). Trimming shortened V by 9 bases and J by 1 base, and 30 bases separated the two germline ends. Germline lookup yields CDR1 MRHNA and CDR2 SNTAGT. There are 19 residues in the CDR3. CDR3 DNA: TGTGCCAGGTGTTGCTGGGGGGAGAGGGCCCCTCATATTAACTATGGCTACACCTTC. Translation gives CARCCWGERAPHINYGYTF.

This clone has only a few counts. This chain joins TRBV5-6 and TRBJ1-2; no definite D call. Per germline, CDR1 SGHDT and CDR2 YYEEEE. The CDR3 totals 16 residues. Trimming pared 4 bases from V and 5 bases from J, leaving 21 bases between. The CDR3 DNA reads TGTGCCAGCAGCGTGGTCCTCCTGATGCAGGCGTATGGCTACACCTTC. It codes for CASSVVLLMQAYGYTF.

This clone occurred a few times. The chain uses TRBV7-6 and TRBJ2-2; no clear D gene. The V end lost 3 bases, the J end lost 1 base, and 12 bases lay between the germline ends. From germline, CDR1 is SGHVS and CDR2 FNYEAQ. This CDR3 is 16 amino acids long. Here the CDR3 DNA reads TGTGCCAGCAGCTTCCAAGCTGAGGAGAACACCGGGGAGCTGTTTTTT. Translated: CASSFQAEENTGELFF.

This sequence joins TRBV5-1 and TRBJ1-1, with 10 bases identical to TRBD1. The CDR3 is 17 amino acids. After removal of 0 bases from V and 5 bases from J, the junction contained 10 bases not matched to a gene. The germline CDR1 and CDR2 sequences are SGHRS and YFSETQ. CDR3 loop: CASSLARQGASVTEAFF. CDR3 DNA sequence: TGCGCCAGCAGCTTGGCGAGACAGGGGGCTTCGGTAACTGAAGCTTTCTTT.

V gene TRBV10-3 combines with J gene TRBJ1-1, with TRBD1 identical over 7 bases. Losses at the gene ends were 10 bases for V and 1 base for J; bases not matched to a gene: 6. In germline, CDR1 is ENHRY, CDR2 SYGVKD. This CDR3 comprises 13 residues. This CDR3 reads CATETGKNTEAFF. The CDR3 coding sequence is TGTGCCACTGAGACAGGGAAGAACACTGAAGCTTTCTTT.

V is TRBV7-2 and J is TRBJ1-1; no clear D. Germline CDR1 and CDR2: SGHTA and FQGNSA. This CDR3 has 13 amino acids. With 7 bases removed from V and 3 bases from J, the gap between germline ends came to 12 bases. DNA of the CDR3: TGTGCCAGCAAAGGTTCGGCGGACACTGAAGCTTTCTTT. It specifies CASKGSADTEAFF.

This chain's CDR3 is CASSPVIVSYNEQFF. CDR3 bases: TGTGCCAGCAGTCCTGTTATAGTTTCATACAATGAGCAGTTCTTC. The chain combines TRBV6-5 with TRBJ2-1; the D is unclear. The CDR3 extends over 15 amino acids. V was clipped by 5 bases and J by 4 bases, with 15 bases between them. CDR1 and CDR2 from the germline V gene are MNHEY and SVGAGI.